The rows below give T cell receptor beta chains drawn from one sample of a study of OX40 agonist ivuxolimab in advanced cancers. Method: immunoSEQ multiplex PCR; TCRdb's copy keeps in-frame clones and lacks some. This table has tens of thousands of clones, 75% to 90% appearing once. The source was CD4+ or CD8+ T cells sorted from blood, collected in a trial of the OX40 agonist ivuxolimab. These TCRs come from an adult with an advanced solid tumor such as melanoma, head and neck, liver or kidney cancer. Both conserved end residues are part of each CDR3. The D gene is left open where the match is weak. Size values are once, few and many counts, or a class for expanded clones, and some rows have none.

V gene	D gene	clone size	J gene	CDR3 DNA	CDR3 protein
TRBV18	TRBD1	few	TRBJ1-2	TGTGCCAGCTCACCACCTTTGCGGGACAGGGATCACTATGGCTACACCTTC	CASSPPLRDRDHYGYTF
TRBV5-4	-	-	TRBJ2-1	TGTGCCAGCATCCCGAAGAGCTCCTACAATGAGCAGTTCTTC	CASIPKSSYNEQFF
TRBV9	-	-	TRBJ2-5	TGTGCCAGCAGCGTGGACGAAGAGACCCAGTACTTC	CASSVDEETQYF
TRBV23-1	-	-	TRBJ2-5	TGCGCCAGCACCATCGGGGAGACCCAGTACTTC	CASTIGETQYF
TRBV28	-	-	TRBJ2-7	TGTGCCAGCAGTTTTAGGCGGCTCTCCTACGAGCAGTACTTC	CASSFRRLSYEQYF
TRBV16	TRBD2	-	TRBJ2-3	TGTGCCAGCAGCCAAGGACTAGCGGGAGTACGGACAGATACGCAGTATTTT	CASSQGLAGVRTDTQYF
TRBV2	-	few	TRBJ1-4	TGTGCCAGCAGTCTGCTGGGCGCGGGTGAAAAACTGTTTTTT	CASSLLGAGEKLFF
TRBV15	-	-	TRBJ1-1	TGTGCCACCAGCAAACACAGGACTCTGAACACTGAAGCTTTCTTT	CATSKHRTLNTEAFF
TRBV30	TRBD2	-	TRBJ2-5	TGTGCCTGGAGTGTACCCAGCGGGAGGCACGAGACCCAGTACTTC	CAWSVPSGRHETQYF
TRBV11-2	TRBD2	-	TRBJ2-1	TGTGCCAGCAGCTTATCTCGGGAGGCGGCGCAGTTCTTC	CASSLSREAAQFF
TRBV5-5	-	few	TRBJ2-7	TGTGCCAGCCTGTTGGAGGGAATCGGTGAGCAGTACTTC	CASLLEGIGEQYF
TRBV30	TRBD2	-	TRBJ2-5	TGTGCCTGGAGTGTAGGGGCTAGCGGGGCCAGTTATGAGACCCAGTACTTC	CAWSVGASGASYETQYF
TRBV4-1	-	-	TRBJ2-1	TGCGCCAGCAGTCAAATGGGGATGGGGAATGAGCAGTTCTTC	CASSQMGMGNEQFF
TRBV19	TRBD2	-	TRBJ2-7	TGTGCCAGTAGAAATTTAGCGGGACCCCTCTACGAGCAGTACTTC	CASRNLAGPLYEQYF
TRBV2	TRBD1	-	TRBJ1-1	TGTGCCAGCAGGAGGGAACAGGGGGACACTGAAGCTTTCTTT	CASRREQGDTEAFF
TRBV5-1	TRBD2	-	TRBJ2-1	TGCGCCAGCAGCTCGCTAGCGGGAGGGAACAATGAGCAGTTCTTC	CASSSLAGGNNEQFF
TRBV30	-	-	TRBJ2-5	TGTGCCTGGAGTGTACTGGGGGGAGTCTCCCAAGAGACCCAGTACTTC	CAWSVLGGVSQETQYF
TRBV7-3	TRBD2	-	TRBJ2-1	TGTGCCAGCAGCTCCGGACTAGCTTTTCCCGATGAGCAGTTCTTC	CASSSGLAFPDEQFF
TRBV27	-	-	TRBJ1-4	TGTGCCAGCAGTTTACGATTGGGGCTCGTTAGGGAAGGAGGAAAACTGTTTTTT	CASSLRLGLVREGGKLFF
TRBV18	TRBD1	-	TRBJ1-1	TGTGCCAGCTCACCACCGAACAGGGGGACCAACACTGAAGCTTTCTTT	CASSPPNRGTNTEAFF